Sequencing of this T cell receptor (beta chain) was carried out in a study of cytomegalovirus exposure and HLA in healthy donors (dated by TCRdb to about 2017). Turning to the overall study: An earlier analysis of 550 to 700 of the donors reported 250 to 300 Gb of sequence data and 100 million to 140 million unique TCR beta sequences from about 180 million T cells. An early release that covered fewer than 800 HLA-typed donors contained approximately 300 gigabases of sequencing data and 80 million or so unique TCR sequences. Of the approximately 400 genotyped donors, about 80% fell in the genetic ancestry cluster associated with self-reported Caucasian donors. The study aimed to test whether signatures of past pathogen exposure could be identified by cataloging public T cell receptors. The study used immunosequencing to profile the T cell repertoires of several hundred subjects and linked those repertoires to cytomegalovirus serostatus. A separate validation cohort of about 110 different subjects was used in addition to the roughly 670-subject first cohort. To predict cytomegalovirus infection status, the study combined high-throughput TCR immunosequencing, statistical association of individual TCRs with disease status, and machine learning. To study patterns of TCR occurrence, a later analysis re-analyzed previously published TCR beta repertoires from 650 to 750 donors and added high-resolution HLA genotyping. Rather than using new phenotypic data, the later analysis identified candidate immune exposures from TCR beta sequences and from how often those sequences occurred across donors. To decide whether each TCR beta V gene segment behaved as functional or pseudogenic, an earlier analysis of nearly 600 of the donors relied on high-throughput TCR beta sequencing. Alongside the repertoire data, information on donor age, sex, ethnicity and CMV serostatus was compiled. Genome-wide SNP genotypes for about 55% of the roughly 670 donors were used in a later genetic analysis, which treated that subset as a discovery cohort. All discovery cohort repertoires had been generated on a single sequencing platform. Both class I and class II loci were covered by HLA typing, at four-digit resolution. The number of donors typed differed by locus, with about 629-640 for A, B, C, DRB1 and DQB1, 522 for DQA1, 600 to 610 for DPA1, and under 490 for DPB1. About five DR-DQ haplotypes were treated as single units for association and clustering because of strong linkage in the cohort. Across 300 to 400 genotyped donors of the cohort, an average of about 240,000 unique TCR beta nucleotide sequences per donor were sequenced, and roughly 18% of those sequences were non-productive.

The library was prepared using the immunoSEQ multiplex PCR assay. The multiplex PCR relied on a mix of 60 forward primers for TCR Vbeta segments and 13 reverse primers for TCR Jbeta segments. Amplification of the CDR3 region of rearranged TCR beta genes was performed with a multiplex PCR assay on genomic DNA. On the Illumina HiSeq System, the amplified TCR beta libraries were sequenced as 87-base-pair reads. Per the source publication's procedure: Across the roughly 670 repertoires, a later analysis counted tens of millions of unique TCR beta chains, 9.5 million to 12 million of which were shared by at least two donors. A nearest-neighbor algorithm error-corrected the raw reads and collapsed the reads into unique sequences, merging closely related sequences to remove PCR and sequencing errors. V, D and J gene segments were assigned by aligning CDR3 sequences to IMGT reference sequences. For a sequence to be retained, at least a six-nucleotide match to both a V gene segment and a J gene segment was required. Rearrangements were called productive when the CDR3 lacked stop codons and stayed in frame with V and J; all others were non-productive. Following IMGT convention, CDR3 was defined as the stretch from the second conserved V-encoded cysteine up to the conserved J-encoded phenylalanine. The earlier analysis of about 610 of the donors excluded any sequence lacking an unambiguous match to a single V gene segment. An earlier analysis of approximately 590 of the donors called V segments functional above 56.7% productive rearrangements and segregating when the between-donor standard deviation exceeded 5%. A statistical classification framework was built for diagnosing cytomegalovirus status from the catalog of TCR beta chain sequences. In a later analysis, V and J genes were assigned by comparing TCR nucleotide sequences against IMGT/GENE-DB human TR gene sequences. Using the TCRdist pipeline, a later analysis assigned CDR3 sequences along with most-parsimonious VDJ recombination scenarios. In a later analysis, every TCR beta chain was defined by the combination of its CDR3 amino acid sequence and its V-gene family, and reads without a unique V-gene family were dropped. In a later analysis, approximately 590 highly shared, low-generation-probability nucleotide sequences were removed to address suspected cross-contamination and a sequencing artifact. For each public chain, a later analysis derived a clonal expansion index from normalized ranks of inferred template counts within each repertoire. Generation probabilities in a later analysis came from a VDJ recombination model fitted to out-of-frame rearrangements, and those results were checked against IGoR. A later analysis scored TCR-TCR, TCR-HLA and TCR-CMV co-occurrence with hypergeometric tests, applying a repertoire-size bias correction to TCR pairs. A later analysis estimated false discovery rates by permuting HLA or CMV assignments 20 times. In a later analysis, co-occurring TCRs were grouped using DBSCAN, and TCRdist sequence similarity was added for clustering within HLA-allele-positive subsets. For co-occurrence clustering, repertoires with fewer than 30,000 or more than 120,000 public chains were excluded, along with four to six repertoires with anomalous nucleotide sharing. What TCRdb holds here is the immuneACCESS table cut down to in-frame rearrangements. Part of the clones is not present; checked against another copy, under half of the missing clones reflect an unresolved V gene, and the others are unexplained. V and J calls and clone size are given by that table; D and trimming were obtained from the DNA. This sample is represented by under 200,000 clones; roughly three quarters of them were singletons. Approximately 2.1% of the sample rests with the top ten.

In total, 630 or so healthy bone marrow donors made up the cohort. At the time of sampling, all cohort members were nominally healthy, though unrecorded immune exposures were likely present. The donor tested CMV seronegative and was one of the 352 seronegative cohort members. Every donor gave a peripheral blood sample, and the peripheral blood mononuclear cells from that sample were used for TCR beta sequencing. The Qiagen DNeasy Blood Extraction Kit was used to extract genomic DNA from the blood cell samples. A remark on this clone: The antigen this receptor binds is unknown. No qualities accompany the bases; no much larger clone lies one base away.

The paper's findings and limits, for the study overall: CMV serostatus was the only immune exposure information available for the cohort. According to the authors, the approach could potentially be generalized to other disease states and immunological phenotypes. The classifier was reported to diagnose cytomegalovirus status with high specificity and sensitivity in both the original and validation cohorts. Because some donors lacked HLA typing at each locus, the association tests relied only on the typed subset. A later analysis found that most CMV-associated TCR beta chains appeared HLA-restricted, with HLA associations seemingly driven largely by CMV exposure. The study listed around 160 TCR beta chains as associated with cytomegalovirus. Correlated functional status among segregating V segments might be attributable to linkage disequilibrium, but an unknown experimental factor could not be ruled out. Compared with equally common non-associated chains, HLA-associated TCR beta chains in a later analysis were more clonally expanded and had lower generation probabilities. A later analysis found that TCR association rates varied across HLA loci, with DRB1 alleles showing the most associated TCRs and HLA-C alleles the fewest. The cohort was sequenced for TCR beta chains only, and without alpha or paired-chain data the features that could be detected were limited. A later genetic analysis reported fewer N-insertions in productive TCRs among donors in an Asian-associated ancestry cluster than the roughly 650-donor mean. An association between a missense DCLRE1C variant and V-gene and J-gene trimming of TCR beta chains was found in a later genetic analysis and replicated in an independent cohort. Over 15 rarely observed V segments, including chromosome 9 orphons, were excluded from the earlier analysis of approximately 600 of the donors because counts were too low. The sequencing pipeline was judged likely to have produced a cluster of highly shared sequence variants as a technical artifact. While some public TCRs were present in many individuals, most TCR sequences turned up only very rarely across donors. In vitro tests confirmed that a few of the cytomegalovirus-associated TCR beta chains recognize cytomegalovirus antigens. Roughly uniform sequencing depth across donors was assumed in presence/absence analyses, although this assumption may not hold. When HLA alleles, especially DR and DQ, strongly co-occurred, attributing TCR associations to individual alleles was difficult. In an earlier analysis of 587 of the donors, most TCR beta V segments appeared in productive rearrangements about 87% or about 30% of the time, broadly matching IMGT annotations. A later analysis reported that several top co-occurrence clusters appeared linked to parvovirus B19, influenza, CMV and Epstein-Barr virus. A further reported finding was that TCR beta sequences accurately predicted the HLA-A and HLA-B alleles for most subjects in the first cohort. A later analysis associated 15,000 or so TCR beta sequences with specific HLA alleles at a false discovery rate of 0.05.

This receptor was obtained from a woman aged 50 to 60 in good health and CMV-seronegative. Material: PBMCs.

In nucleotides, the sequence is TGTGCCAGCAGAGGATCAGGGGGCAGGAACACTGAAGCTTTCTTT. Its protein reads: CASRGSGGRNTEAFF. The rearranged chain carries TRBV28 and TRBJ1-1, and 8 junction bases match TRBD1. Clipping removes 6 bases from V and 1 base from J, with 7 as the unmatched junction base count. Reading the germline V gene gives CDR1 MDHEN and CDR2 SYDVKM. The CDR3 numbers 15 residues from cysteine through phenylalanine. Of the read, only the CDR3 DNA is kept; its 45 bases are in frame from base 1.